This T cell receptor beta chain was documented in a study of blood T cell repertoires in COVID-19. The data were produced by immunoSEQ multiplex PCR, yet TCRdb's version contains in-frame clones alone and is incomplete. The sample shows about 140,000 clones, under 90% of them seen only once. This CDR3 is 13 amino acids long. Germline V lookup: CDR1 SGHRS, CDR2 YFSETQ. The trim removed 6 bases at V and 5 bases at J, leaving 3 bases unmatched. The specimen was PBMCs or T cells enriched from blood (not recorded which). The clonotype was recovered from a young woman who had been exposed to COVID-19. The chain carries TRBV5-1 and TRBJ2-1; 9 bases match TRBD2. This chain's CDR3 is CASNQREDNEQFF. For the CDR3, the DNA is TGCGCCAGCAACCAGCGGGAGGACAATGAGCAGTTCTTC.